The 7 T cell receptor beta chains reported below all come from one sample, sequenced in a study of blood T cell repertoires in COVID-19. Only in-frame clones appear in the TCRdb table, and some are missing; sequencing was by immunoSEQ multiplex PCR. The sample lists tens of thousands of clones, roughly three quarters occurring once. Specimen: peripheral blood. The receptors were sampled from an elderly man with active or convalescent COVID-19.

The chain couples TRBV6-5 to TRBJ2-7, with D perhaps matching TRBD1 (5 bases). Looked up from germline, CDR1 is MNHEY and CDR2 is SVGAGI. V lost 1 base and J 6 bases, leaving 10 bases between the germline ends. This CDR3 spans 13 amino acids. The CDR3 is CASSYFGAGEQYF. The CDR3 DNA sequence: TGTGCCAGCAGTTACTTTGGGGCAGGCGAGCAGTACTTC.

The rearrangement links TRBV5-4 to TRBJ1-1, with TRBD1 matching over 9 bases. The CDR3 length is 15 residues. V lost 1 base to trimming and J lost 4 bases; unmatched junction nucleotides: 5. Germline values: CDR1 SGHNT, CDR2 YYREEE (reference sequence). DNA of the CDR3: TGTGCCAGCAGCTTGATTCGACAGGGGGGCACTGAAGCTTTCTTT. It codes for CASSLIRQGGTEAFF.

The gene calls are TRBV15 and TRBJ2-1; TRBD2 matches at 9 bases. CDR1 LNHNV and CDR2 YYDKDF come from the germline V gene (reference sequence). This CDR3 is 17 amino acids long. The V segment lost 1 base and the J segment 1 base; nucleotides outside the gene matches: 5. The CDR3 is CATSRGSLAGSYNEQFF. The CDR3, as DNA: TGTGCCACCAGCAGAGGTTCCCTAGCGGGGTCCTACAATGAGCAGTTCTTC.

The chain links TRBV7-9 to TRBJ1-4; a possible D gene is TRBD1 (6 bases). Germline V gene data show CDR1 as SEHNR and CDR2 as FQNEAQ (reference sequence). The CDR3 length is 15 residues. V gave up 3 bases and J gave up 4 bases, with 12 bases separating them. CDR3 sequence (DNA): TGTGCCAGCAGCTTGGACAGCCAGATTAATGAAAAACTGTTTTTT. Its translation: CASSLDSQINEKLFF. Using reference TRBV7-9 and TRBJ1-4 for the parts outside the CDR3, the full variable domain is DTGVSQNPRHKITKRGQNVTFRCDPISEHNRLYWYRQTLGQGPEFLTYFQNEAQLEKSRLLSDRFSAERPKGSFSTLEIQRTEQGDSAMYLCASSLDSQINEKLFFGSGTQLSVL.

J is TRBJ2-2 and V is TRBV5-8, with 7 bases matching TRBD1. The CDR3 runs 15 residues. CDR1 and CDR2 from the germline V gene are SGHTS and YDEGEE. V gave up 4 bases and J gave up 7 bases; unmatched junction bases: 10. CDR3 sequence: CASSARQGKSGELFF. The CDR3 nucleotides are TGTGCCAGCAGCGCGAGACAGGGAAAAAGCGGGGAGCTGTTTTTT.

The CDR3 sequence is CASSRSREGPYEQYF. The CDR3 DNA is TGTGCCAGCTCACGGTCCCGGGAGGGCCCCTACGAGCAGTACTTC. The chain employs TRBV18 and TRBJ2-7; TRBD2 matches 8 bases. V dropped 4 bases and J dropped 2; count of bases not matched to a gene: 7. The germline CDR1 and CDR2 sequences are KGHSH and LQKENI. This CDR3 comprises 15 residues.

As DNA, the CDR3 is TGCAGCGTCCCGGACAGGGGGAATGAAAAACTGTTTTTT. Encoded protein: CSVPDRGNEKLFF. This chain connects TRBV29-1 to TRBJ1-4, with 10 positions matching TRBD1. Germline V lookup: CDR1 SQVTM, CDR2 ANQGSEA. The CDR3 is 13 residues long. With V trimmed by 6 bases and J by 5 bases, 3 bases remained unmatched.